This T cell receptor beta chain stems from a study of PD-1 blockade in classical Hodgkin lymphoma. There was relapse after autologous stem cell transplantation in every patient, and there was variation in brentuximab vedotin exposure. About this clone: Its target is unknown.

The study's findings and limits: Partial responders and progressors had significantly lower baseline TCR diversity.

CDR1 is SGDLS, CDR2 YYNGEE, per germline. CDR3 length equals 14 residues. Trimming stripped 6 bases from V and 0 bases from J, with 9 bases between. Assay: immunoSEQ multiplex PCR; the TCRdb copy retains only in-frame clones and omits some. In the table there are about 75,000 clones, 90% to 95% of which are singletons. The starting material was peripheral blood mononuclear cells (PBMCs), obtained at baseline. The chain employs TRBV9 and TRBJ2-2, with unresolved D. The TCR comes from a human donor with classical Hodgkin lymphoma. The CDR3 DNA follows: TGTGCCAGCAACGGACGGGCGAACACCGGGGAGCTGTTTTTT. Its protein is CASNGRANTGELFF.